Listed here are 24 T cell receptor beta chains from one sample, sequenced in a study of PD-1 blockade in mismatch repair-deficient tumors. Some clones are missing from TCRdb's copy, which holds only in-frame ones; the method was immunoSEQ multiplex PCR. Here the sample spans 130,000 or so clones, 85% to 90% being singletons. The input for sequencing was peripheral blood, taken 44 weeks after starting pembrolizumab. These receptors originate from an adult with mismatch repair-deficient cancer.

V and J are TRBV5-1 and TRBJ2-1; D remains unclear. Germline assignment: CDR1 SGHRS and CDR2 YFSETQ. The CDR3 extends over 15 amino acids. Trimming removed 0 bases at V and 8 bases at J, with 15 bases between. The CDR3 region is CASSLAVLGVDEQFF. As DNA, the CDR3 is TGCGCCAGCAGCTTGGCCGTTTTGGGTGTAGATGAGCAGTTCTTC.

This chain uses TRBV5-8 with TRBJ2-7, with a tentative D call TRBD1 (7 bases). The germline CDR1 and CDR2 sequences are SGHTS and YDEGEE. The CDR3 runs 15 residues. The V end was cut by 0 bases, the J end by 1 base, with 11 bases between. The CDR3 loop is CASSLDAGQSYEQYF. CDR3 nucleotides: TGTGCCAGCAGCTTGGATGCGGGACAGTCCTACGAGCAGTACTTC.

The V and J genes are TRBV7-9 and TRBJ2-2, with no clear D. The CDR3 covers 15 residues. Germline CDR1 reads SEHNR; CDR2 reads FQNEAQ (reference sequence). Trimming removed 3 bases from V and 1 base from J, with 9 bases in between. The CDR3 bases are TGTGCCAGCAGCTTTTCTTACGGGAACACCGGGGAGCTGTTTTTT. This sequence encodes CASSFSYGNTGELFF.

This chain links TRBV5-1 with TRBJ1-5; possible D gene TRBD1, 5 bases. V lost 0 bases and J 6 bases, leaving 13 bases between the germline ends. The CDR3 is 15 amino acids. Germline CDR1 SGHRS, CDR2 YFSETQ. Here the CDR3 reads CASSLEPHGGQPQHF. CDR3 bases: TGCGCCAGCAGCTTGGAGCCTCATGGGGGTCAGCCCCAGCATTTT.

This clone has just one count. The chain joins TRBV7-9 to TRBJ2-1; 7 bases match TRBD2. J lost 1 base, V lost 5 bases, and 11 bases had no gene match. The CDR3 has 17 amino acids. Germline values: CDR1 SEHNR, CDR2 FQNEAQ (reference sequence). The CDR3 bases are TGTGCCAGCAGCCCCCAGGTAGCGGGCTTTTCCTACAATGAGCAGTTCTTC. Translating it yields CASSPQVAGFSYNEQFF.

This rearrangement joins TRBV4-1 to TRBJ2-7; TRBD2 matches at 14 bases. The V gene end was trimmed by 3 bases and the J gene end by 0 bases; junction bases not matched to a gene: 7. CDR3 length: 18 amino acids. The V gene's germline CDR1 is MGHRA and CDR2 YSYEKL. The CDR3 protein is CASSHPGLAGVNSYEQYF. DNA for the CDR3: TGCGCCAGCAGCCACCCGGGACTAGCGGGAGTCAACTCCTACGAGCAGTACTTC.

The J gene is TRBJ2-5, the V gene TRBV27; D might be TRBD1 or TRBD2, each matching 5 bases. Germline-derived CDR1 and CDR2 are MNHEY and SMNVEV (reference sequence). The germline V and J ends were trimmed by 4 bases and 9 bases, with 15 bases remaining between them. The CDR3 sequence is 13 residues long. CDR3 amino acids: CASSWDGTQAQYF. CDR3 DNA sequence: TGTGCCAGCAGTTGGGACGGCACCCAGGCCCAGTACTTC.

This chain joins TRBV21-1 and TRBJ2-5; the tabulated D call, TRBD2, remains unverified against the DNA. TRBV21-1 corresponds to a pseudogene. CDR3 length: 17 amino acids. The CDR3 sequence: CASSKASDSGSCETQYF. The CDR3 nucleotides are TGTGCCAGCAGCAAAGCTTCCGATAGCGGGAGCTGCGAGACCCAGTACTTC.

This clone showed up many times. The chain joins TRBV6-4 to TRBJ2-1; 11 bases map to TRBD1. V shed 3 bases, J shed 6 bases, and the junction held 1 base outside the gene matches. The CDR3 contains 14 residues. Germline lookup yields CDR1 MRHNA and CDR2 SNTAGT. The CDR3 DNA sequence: TGTGCCAGCAGTGAGGGGACAGGGGGCAATGAGCAGTTCTTC. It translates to CASSEGTGGNEQFF.

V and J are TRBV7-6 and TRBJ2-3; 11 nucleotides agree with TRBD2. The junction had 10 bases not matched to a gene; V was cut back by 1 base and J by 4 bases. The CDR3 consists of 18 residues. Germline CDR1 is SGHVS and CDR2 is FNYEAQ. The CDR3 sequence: CASSLGLAGGLRSDTQYF. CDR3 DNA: TGTGCCAGCAGCTTAGGGTTAGCGGGAGGGCTTAGATCAGATACGCAGTATTTT.

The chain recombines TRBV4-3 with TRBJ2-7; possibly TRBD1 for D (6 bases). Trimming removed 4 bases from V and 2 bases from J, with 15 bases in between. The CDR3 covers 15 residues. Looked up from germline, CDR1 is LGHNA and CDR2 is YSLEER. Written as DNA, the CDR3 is TGCGCCAGCAGCCTATCGGGACACTCCACCTACGAGCAGTACTTC. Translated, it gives CASSLSGHSTYEQYF.

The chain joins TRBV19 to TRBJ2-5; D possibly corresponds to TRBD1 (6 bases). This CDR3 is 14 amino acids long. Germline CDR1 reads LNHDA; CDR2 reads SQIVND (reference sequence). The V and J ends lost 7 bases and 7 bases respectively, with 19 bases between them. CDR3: CASKSGRDKMTQYF. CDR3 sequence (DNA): TGTGCCAGTAAGTCCGGCAGGGACAAGATGACCCAGTACTTC.

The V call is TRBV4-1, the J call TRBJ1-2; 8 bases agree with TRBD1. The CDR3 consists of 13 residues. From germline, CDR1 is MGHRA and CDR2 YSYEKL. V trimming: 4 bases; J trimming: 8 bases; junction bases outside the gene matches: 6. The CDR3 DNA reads TGCGCCAGCAGCCGTCAGGGGGCTGAAGGCTACACCTTC. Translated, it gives CASSRQGAEGYTF.

CDR3 in amino acids: CASSEAGLEEAQYF. DNA of the CDR3: TGTGCCAGCAGTGAAGCGGGTTTAGAGGAGGCCCAGTACTTC. The V and J genes are TRBV2 and TRBJ2-5; D might be TRBD2 (5 bases). In germline, CDR1 is SNHLY, CDR2 FYNNEI. V lost 0 bases and J lost 9, with 14 bases in between. This CDR3 is 14 amino acids long.

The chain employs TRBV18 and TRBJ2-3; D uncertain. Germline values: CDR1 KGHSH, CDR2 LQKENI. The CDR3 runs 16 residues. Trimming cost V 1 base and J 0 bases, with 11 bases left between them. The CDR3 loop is CASSPRLESSTDTQYF. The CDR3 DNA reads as TGTGCCAGCTCACCACGGTTAGAATCTAGCACAGATACGCAGTATTTT.

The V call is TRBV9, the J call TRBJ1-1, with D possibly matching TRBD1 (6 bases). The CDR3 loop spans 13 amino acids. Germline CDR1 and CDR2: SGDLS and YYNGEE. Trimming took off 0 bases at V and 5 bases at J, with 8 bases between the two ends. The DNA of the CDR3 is TGTGCCAGCAGCGTAGAGGGACATACTGAAGCTTTCTTT. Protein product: CASSVEGHTEAFF.

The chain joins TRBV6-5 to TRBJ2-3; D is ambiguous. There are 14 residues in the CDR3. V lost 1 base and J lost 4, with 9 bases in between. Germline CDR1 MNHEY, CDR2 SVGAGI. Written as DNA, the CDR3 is TGTGCCAGCAGTTACTATCGTTCAGCAGATACGCAGTATTTT. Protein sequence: CASSYYRSADTQYF.

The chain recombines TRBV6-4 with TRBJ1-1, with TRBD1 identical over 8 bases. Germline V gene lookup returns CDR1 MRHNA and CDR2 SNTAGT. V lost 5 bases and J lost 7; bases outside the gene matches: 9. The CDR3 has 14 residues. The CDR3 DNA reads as TGTGCCAGCAGTTCGGACAGGGAAGGAGGTGAAGCTTTCTTT. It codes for CASSSDREGGEAFF.

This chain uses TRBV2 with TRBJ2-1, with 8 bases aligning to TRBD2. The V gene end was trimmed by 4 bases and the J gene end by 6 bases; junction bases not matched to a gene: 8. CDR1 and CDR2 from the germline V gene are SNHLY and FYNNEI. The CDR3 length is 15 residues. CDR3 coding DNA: TGTGCCAGCAGTGGGGAAGCGGGAGAAGGCAATGAGCAGTTCTTC. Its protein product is CASSGEAGEGNEQFF.

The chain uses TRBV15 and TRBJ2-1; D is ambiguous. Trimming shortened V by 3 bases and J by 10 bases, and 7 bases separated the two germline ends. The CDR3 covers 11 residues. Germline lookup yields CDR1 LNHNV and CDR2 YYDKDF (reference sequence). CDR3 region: CATSRTSEQFF. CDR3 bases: TGTGCCACCAGCAGGACTTCCGAGCAGTTCTTC.

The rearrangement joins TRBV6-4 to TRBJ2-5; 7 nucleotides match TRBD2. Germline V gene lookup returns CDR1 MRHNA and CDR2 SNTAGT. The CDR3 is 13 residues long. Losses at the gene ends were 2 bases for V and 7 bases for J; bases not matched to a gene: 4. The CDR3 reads CASSDGPGGTQYF. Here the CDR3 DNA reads TGTGCCAGCAGTGACGGCCCGGGGGGGACCCAGTACTTC.

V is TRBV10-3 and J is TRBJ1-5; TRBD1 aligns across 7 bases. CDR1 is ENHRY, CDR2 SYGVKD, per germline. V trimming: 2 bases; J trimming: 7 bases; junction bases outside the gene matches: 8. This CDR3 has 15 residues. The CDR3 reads CAISEPDRAGQPQHF. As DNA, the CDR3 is TGTGCCATCAGTGAGCCCGACAGGGCTGGGCAGCCCCAGCATTTT.

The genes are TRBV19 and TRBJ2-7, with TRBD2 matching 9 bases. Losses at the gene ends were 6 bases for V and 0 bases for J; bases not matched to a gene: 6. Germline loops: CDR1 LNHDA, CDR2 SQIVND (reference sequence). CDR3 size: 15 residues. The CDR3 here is CASSRLAENSYEQYF. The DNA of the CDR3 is TGTGCCAGTAGCAGACTAGCGGAGAACTCCTACGAGCAGTACTTC.

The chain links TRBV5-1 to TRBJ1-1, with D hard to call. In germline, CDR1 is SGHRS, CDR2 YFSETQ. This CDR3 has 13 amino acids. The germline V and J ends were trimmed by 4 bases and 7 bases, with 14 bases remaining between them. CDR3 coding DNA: TGCGCCAGCAGCCAACCCCCAGGAAGTGAAGCTTTCTTT. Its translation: CASSQPPGSEAFF.